This T cell receptor (beta chain) was documented in a study of response to subunit inactivated influenza vaccine. TCRdb fed the RT-PCR reads into MiXCR, producing one record per CDR3 protein. The sample has over 300,000 distinct CDR3 sequences; roughly 22% are singletons. The germline V and J ends were trimmed by 1 base and 9 bases, with 16 bases remaining between them. The V gene's germline CDR1 is SGHTA and CDR2 FQGNSA. The CDR3 is 15 amino acids. This sequence was found in a man between 45 and 75 years old who received an inactivated influenza vaccine. J is TRBJ1-5 and V is TRBV7-2; D may be TRBD1 (5 bases). Sample: PBMCs from blood, taken less than 22 months after vaccination. The CDR3 sequence: CASSLGWSGQGPQHF. The CDR3 bases are TGTGCCAGCAGCTTAGGATGGAGTGGCCAGGGGCCCCAGCATTTT.